This T cell receptor beta chain was profiled in a study of human CD8 memory T cell subsets. Findings of the study overall: The study found similarly high diversity in stem-like memory and precursor exhausted T cells, unlike effector memory cells.

Investigators built TCR beta libraries using UMI-labeled 5' RACE. TCRdb re-called the 5' RACE reads; every CDR3 protein appears as one record, without DNA. The sample table sets out approximately 9,300 distinct CDR3 sequences. Details on this clonotype: Its antigen is currently unknown.

Germline V gives CDR1 SGHAT, CDR2 FQNNGV. The CDR3 covers 15 residues. The V and J genes are TRBV11-2 and TRBJ2-3; as DNA is missing, the TRBD2 call by TCRdb cannot be tested. The sequence was obtained from a human donor in good health. The material sequenced was CD8+ T cells from PBMCs. The CDR3 loop reads CASSQPTSSTDTQYF.